In its sample, the clone carrying this T cell receptor beta chain was seen many times. Trimming cost V 4 bases and J 2 bases, with 22 bases left between them. The CDR3 length is 18 residues. The germline CDR1 and CDR2 sequences are SGDLS and YYNGEE. This record belongs to a study of CD8 T cells in ankylosing spondylitis. TCRdb used MiXCR to reprocess the 5' RACE reads, holding one entry per CDR3 protein. The table records approximately 45,000 distinct CDR3 sequences, more than 3% of them present only once. Sequenced sample: blood, either unsorted or a sorted T cell fraction (not recorded which). The gene calls are TRBV9 and TRBJ2-1, with D perhaps TRBD1 (7 bases). The clonotype originates from a female donor with ankylosing spondylitis or in good health (not recorded which). The CDR3 coding sequence is TGTGCCAGCAGCCAATCTGGTGGGGAGGACAGGCCCTACAATGAGCAGTTCTTC. Amino acid sequence: CASSQSGGEDRPYNEQFF. Supplemented by reference TRBV9 and TRBJ2-1, the full variable domain reads DSGVTQTPKHLITATGQRVTLRCSPRSGDLSVYWYQQSLDQGLQFLIQYYNGEERAKGNILERFSAQQFPDLHSELNLSSLELGDSALYFCASSQSGGEDRPYNEQFFGPGTRLTVL.